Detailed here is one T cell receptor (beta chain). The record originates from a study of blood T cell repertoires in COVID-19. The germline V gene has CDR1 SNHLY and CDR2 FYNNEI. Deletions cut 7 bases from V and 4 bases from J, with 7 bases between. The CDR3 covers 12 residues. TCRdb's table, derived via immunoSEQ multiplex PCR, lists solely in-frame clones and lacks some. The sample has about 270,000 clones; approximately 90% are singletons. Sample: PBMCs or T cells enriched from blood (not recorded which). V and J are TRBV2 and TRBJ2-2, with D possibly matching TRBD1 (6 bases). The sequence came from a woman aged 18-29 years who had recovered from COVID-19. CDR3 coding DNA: TGTGCCAGCAAAGGGGGCACCGGGGAGCTGTTTTTT. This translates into CASKGGTGELFF.